This TCR beta chain was captured by sequencing in a study of blood T cell repertoires in COVID-19. Overall study: Specimens from acute and convalescent COVID-19 originated in the United States, Italy and Spain. Sources were T cells, B-cell-depleted T cells, or PBMCs; the material itself was cDNA or gDNA.

The CDR3 totals 18 residues. The germline V gene encodes CDR1 SNHLY and CDR2 FYNNEI. The trim removed 5 bases at V and 5 bases at J, leaving 15 bases unmatched. Per the original data handling: Using reference gene primer amplification, nucleated cell counts were estimated. Sequencing used immunoSEQ multiplex PCR; TCRdb keeps in-frame clones, though not all of them. V and J calls and clone size are those listed in that table; D and trimming were worked out from the DNA. The sample has 240,000 or so clones, around nine tenths seen once. V is TRBV2 and J is TRBJ2-5, with TRBD2 matching over 12 bases. This TCR was sampled from a woman between 65 and 79 years old with active or convalescent COVID-19. The sample consisted of peripheral blood. The CDR3 sequence: CASSWLAGGLARSETQYF. DNA of the CDR3: TGTGCCAGCAGTTGGCTAGCGGGGGGGTTGGCTCGTTCGGAGACCCAGTACTTC.